A selection of T cell receptor beta chains follows, all from one sample in a study of blood T cell repertoires in COVID-19. Clones were read by immunoSEQ multiplex PCR, and TCRdb kept only the in-frame ones, dropping some. Of about 72,000 clones listed, approximately 85% were seen once; the top ten hold about 40%. The sample taken for sequencing was peripheral blood. Every receptor here comes from an elderly woman with active or convalescent COVID-19. Each CDR3 is given with its conserved first and last residue. The D gene is left open where the match is weak. The listing skips clone size in some rows; elsewhere it reads once, few, many or a size class.

17,TRBJ2-1,once,TRBV27,-,TGTGCCAGCAGTTTATTAACCGAAACCCCGGCCTACAATGAGCAGTTCTTC,CASSLLTETPAYNEQFF
14,TRBJ2-7,-,TRBV5-1,TRBD1,TGCGCCAGCAGCTTGGAACTTTCCGGACAGGCCGAGTACTTC,CASSLELSGQAEYF
17,TRBJ2-1,-,TRBV5-4,-,TGTGCCAGCAGCCGGCCCTCGGGGGCGGGGGTTGCGCATGAGCAGTTCTTC,CASSRPSGAGVAHEQFF
18,TRBJ2-7,-,TRBV7-2,-,TGTGCCAGCAGCTTAGCAGCCCGGCGACAACAGACACCCAACGAGCAGTACTTC,CASSLAARRQQTPNEQYF
15,TRBJ2-7,-,TRBV2,-,TGTGCCAGCAGTGATGCGGGGTCCCTGGGTTACGAGCAGTACTTC,CASSDAGSLGYEQYF
15,TRBJ1-6,-,TRBV6-5,TRBD1,TGTGCCAGCAGTAACCCGACAGGGATGGGGTCACCCCTCCACTTT,CASSNPTGMGSPLHF
15,TRBJ2-5,-,TRBV18,TRBD2,TGTGCCAGCTCACCACCCCTAGCGGGAGGGGAGACCCAGTACTTC,CASSPPLAGGETQYF
12,TRBJ2-7,once,TRBV13,-,TGTGCCAGCAGCTCGCGGAGGGGCGAGCAGTACTTC,CASSSRRGEQYF
14,TRBJ1-1,once,TRBV19,-,TGTGCCAGTAGTATAGTGAACGAGAGAACTGAAGCTTTCTTT,CASSIVNERTEAFF
16,TRBJ2-5,-,TRBV18,TRBD1,TGTGCCAGCTCACCCGGGTTGAGGGGGCGTTCGGAGACCCAGTACTTC,CASSPGLRGRSETQYF
16,TRBJ2-7,-,TRBV11-1,-,TGTGCCAGCAGCACAACTCTCTTCGGCCCCAGGCACGAGCAGTACTTC,CASSTTLFGPRHEQYF
15,TRBJ2-1,-,TRBV6-1,TRBD1,TGTGCCAGCAGTGAAAGGGACAGGGTGACCAATGAGCAGTTCTTC,CASSERDRVTNEQFF
17,TRBJ1-4,-,TRBV5-6,-,TGTGCCAGCAGCCTCAAACAGGGACATGCAACTAATGAAAAACTGTTTTTT,CASSLKQGHATNEKLFF
17,TRBJ2-7,-,TRBV3-1/TRBV3-2,TRBD2,TGTGCCAGCAGCCAAGATATGGGACTAGCGGGGCCCTACGAGCAGTACTTC,CASSQDMGLAGPYEQYF
13,TRBJ1-1,once,TRBV5-1,-,TGCGCCAGCAGTACCCCAGAGAACACTGAAGCTTTCTTT,CASSTPENTEAFF
16,TRBJ1-2,-,TRBV6-5,-,TGTGCCAGCAGTTACTCGATTTACCTCCCCGCGGATGGCTACACCTTC,CASSYSIYLPADGYTF
15,TRBJ2-7,few,TRBV2,-,TGTGCCAGCAGACTAGACCGGGCCGGTGTTTACGAGCAGTACTTC,CASRLDRAGVYEQYF
16,TRBJ1-1,-,TRBV11-2,-,TGTGCCAGCAGCTCCCCAGGTCCAGGGATTAACACTGAAGCTTTCTTT,CASSSPGPGINTEAFF
13,TRBJ1-5,-,TRBV7-9,TRBD1,TGTGCCAGCAGCGGGACAGGGATTCAGCCCCAGCATTTT,CASSGTGIQPQHF
13,TRBJ1-4,-,TRBV30,TRBD1,TGTGCCTGGTCACGGGACAGGGGGGGAAAACTGTTTTTT,CAWSRDRGGKLFF
12,TRBJ1-1,few,TRBV11-2,-,TGTGCCAGCAGCCCAAACGGGGATGAAGCTTTCTTT,CASSPNGDEAFF
15,TRBJ2-5,-,TRBV5-5,TRBD1,TGTGCCAGCAGTTCCGGGACAGGGAGGACGGAGACCCAGTACTTC,CASSSGTGRTETQYF
15,TRBJ2-3,-,TRBV11-2,TRBD2,TGTGCCAGCAGCTCTTTGGGACTAGATACAGATACGCAGTATTTT,CASSSLGLDTDTQYF
15,TRBJ2-2,-,TRBV6-5,-,TGTGCCAGCAGTTACCCGGGATTGAACACCGGGGAGCTGTTTTTT,CASSYPGLNTGELFF
14,TRBJ1-2,-,TRBV7-8,-,TGTGCCAGCAGCGCAACCCCGGGATTCTATGGCTACACCTTC,CASSATPGFYGYTF
14,TRBJ1-2,-,TRBV3-1/TRBV3-2,-,TGTGCCAGCAGCCAAGATTTCAGGGACTATGGCTACACCTTC,CASSQDFRDYGYTF
13,TRBJ2-5,-,TRBV6-5,TRBD1,TGTGCCAGCAGACTGGACAGGGAAGAGACCCAGTACTTC,CASRLDREETQYF
14,TRBJ2-7,-,TRBV11-2,TRBD2,TGTGCCAGCAGCCAAACCGGGAGGCTGACCGAGCAGTACTTC,CASSQTGRLTEQYF
13,TRBJ1-4,-,TRBV9,-,TGTGCCAGCAGTCGAACTACACGGGAAAAACTGTTTTTT,CASSRTTREKLFF
19,TRBJ2-5,once,TRBV18,TRBD2,TGTGCCAGCTCACCACTTGCGCCGGGACTAGCGGGGGGGCAAGAGACCCAGTACTTC,CASSPLAPGLAGGQETQYF
13,TRBJ2-7,once,TRBV5-1,-,TGCGCCAGCAGCTTACAGGGAACCTACGAGCAGTACTTC,CASSLQGTYEQYF
16,TRBJ2-2,-,TRBV4-1,-,TGCGCCAGCAGCCAAACCCCAAGAGAGAACACCGGGGAGCTGTTTTTT,CASSQTPRENTGELFF
18,TRBJ1-4,-,TRBV18,TRBD1,TGTGCCAGCTCACCACCTATTCGGCCGGGACAGCAAAATGAAAAACTGTTTTTT,CASSPPIRPGQQNEKLFF
15,TRBJ2-2,-,TRBV3-1/TRBV3-2,-,TGTGCCAGCAGCCAAGCACCGTACTACACCGGGGAGCTGTTTTTT,CASSQAPYYTGELFF
15,TRBJ2-2,-,TRBV18,TRBD1,TGTGCCAGCTCACAGGGACAGGGGAACACCGGGGAGCTGTTTTTT,CASSQGQGNTGELFF
18,TRBJ2-2,-,TRBV5-1,-,TGCGCCAGCAGCTCGGGGGCGGGGGTTCCCGGGGACACCGGGGAGCTGTTTTTT,CASSSGAGVPGDTGELFF
18,TRBJ2-5,-,TRBV9,TRBD2,TGTGCCAGCAGCGTAGTCGCTAGCGGGGGGCCGTACCAAGAGACCCAGTACTTC,CASSVVASGGPYQETQYF
13,TRBJ1-5,-,TRBV6-4,-,TGTGCCAGCTCGGAGGGGCGAGATCAGCCCCAGCATTTT,CASSEGRDQPQHF
16,TRBJ2-1,-,TRBV5-8,TRBD2,TGTGCCAGCAGCTCCCCTAGGACTAGCGGTTACAATGAGCAGTTCTTC,CASSSPRTSGYNEQFF
17,TRBJ1-6,-,TRBV12-5,TRBD1,TGTGCTAGTGGTCCGTCGGGACAGGGGAAAAGGAATTCACCCCTCCACTTT,CASGPSGQGKRNSPLHF
13,TRBJ1-2,-,TRBV6-2/TRBV6-3,-,TGTGCCAGCAGTCTAGGCAGAACCTATGGCTACACCTTC,CASSLGRTYGYTF
16,TRBJ2-3,-,TRBV6-2/TRBV6-3,TRBD2,TGTGCCAGCAGTACACCGGGACTAGGGCACACAGATACGCAGTATTTT,CASSTPGLGHTDTQYF
16,TRBJ1-4,-,TRBV18,TRBD1,TGTGCCAGCTCAGCCGGGACAGGGATTAATAATGAAAAACTGTTTTTT,CASSAGTGINNEKLFF
17,TRBJ2-3,-,TRBV7-3,TRBD2,TGTGCCAGCAGCTTAATAGGCGGGGGACCACCAGCAGATACGCAGTATTTT,CASSLIGGGPPADTQYF
15,TRBJ1-5,-,TRBV6-5,TRBD1,TGTGCCAGCAGAGGACAGGCTTATAGCAATCAGCCCCAGCATTTT,CASRGQAYSNQPQHF
15,TRBJ1-1,-,TRBV27,-,TGTGCCAGCAGTTTAAGGTCAGGGAAGAACACTGAAGCTTTCTTT,CASSLRSGKNTEAFF
14,TRBJ2-1,-,TRBV7-6,-,TGTGCCAGCAGCTTAGGCAGGGCCTACAATGAGCAGTTCTTC,CASSLGRAYNEQFF
15,TRBJ1-5,-,TRBV6-1,-,TGTGCCAGCAGTGAACTCTCAGGGGTAGGTCAGCCCCAGCATTTT,CASSELSGVGQPQHF
14,TRBJ2-5,-,TRBV28,TRBD2,TGTGCCAGCAGCCCGGGGGGGGGACAAGAGACCCAGTACTTC,CASSPGGGQETQYF
15,TRBJ2-7,-,TRBV6-5,TRBD2,TGTGCCAGCAGGACCGGGACTAGCGGCACCTACGAGCAGTACTTC,CASRTGTSGTYEQYF
16,TRBJ1-2,-,TRBV3-1/TRBV3-2,-,TGTGCCAGCAGCCAAGATCTGGTGGGGCGCGCCTATGGCTACACCTTC,CASSQDLVGRAYGYTF
15,TRBJ2-3,-,TRBV28,TRBD2,TGTGCCAGCACCGATAGCGGGGGAAGGACAGATACGCAGTATTTT,CASTDSGGRTDTQYF